Listed here is a single TCR beta chain. What it binds is unknown. The sample originates from a study of identical twins. Every sampled donor was Caucasian and healthy. Looked up from germline, CDR1 is SGHRS and CDR2 is YFSETQ. This CDR3 has 14 amino acids. V was clipped by 4 bases and J by 5 bases; unmatched bases: 6. Broader study findings: Beta out-of-frame sequences displayed a weaker excess of sharing between twins.

A single record per CDR3 protein comes from TCRdb applying MiXCR to the 5' RACE reads. The data contain roughly 470,000 distinct CDR3 sequences, around an eighth of them singletons. Separately, the same data were catalogued under a study of yellow fever vaccine responses in identical twins.

Sequencing input: CD4+ T cells sorted from blood. This clonotype was obtained from a woman aged 18-30 years in good health. The chain joins TRBV5-1 to TRBJ2-7, with TRBD1 matching 10 bases. CDR3 in amino acids: CASSEGTGVHEQYF. The CDR3 nucleotides are TGCGCCAGCAGCGAGGGGACAGGGGTCCACGAGCAGTACTTC.